The present T cell receptor (beta chain) was sequenced within a study of cytomegalovirus exposure and HLA in healthy donors. Study-wide points: Cytomegalovirus-associated status was assigned to approximately 160 TCR beta chains. In an earlier analysis, most TCR beta V segments were productive about 87% or about 30% of the time. Accounts indicate the classifier identified cytomegalovirus status with strong specificity and sensitivity. Later, an analysis showed that TCR beta chains associated with HLA were more clonally expanded than others that were equally common.

60 Vbeta and 13 Jbeta primers were used in PCR. The assay was immunoSEQ multiplex PCR, and TCRdb's table has in-frame clones only and misses some. The repertoire has 130,000 to 150,000 clones, roughly four fifths of them found once; the top ten carry about 3.4%. There are a few counts of this clone. No antigen is known for it. V was cut by 2 bases and J by 4 bases, with 9 bases left in between. Germline V gives CDR1 KGHSH, CDR2 LQKENI. The CDR3 totals 14 residues. This sequence was found in a male donor in good health and CMV-seronegative. This sequence joins TRBV18 and TRBJ1-3; D is unresolved. The material sequenced was PBMCs. CDR3: CASSPEGSGNTIYF. The CDR3 DNA is TGTGCCAGCTCACCAGAGGGTTCAGGAAACACCATATATTTT. The variable domain in full, with the rest retrieved from reference TRBV18 and TRBJ1-3, is NAGVMQNPRHLVRRRGQEARLRCSPMKGHSHVYWYRQLPEEGLKFMVYLQKENIIDESGMPKERFSAEFPKEGPSILRIQQVVRGDSAAYFCASSPEGSGNTIYFGEGSWLTVV.